This note documents a single TCR beta chain sequence. Antigen: not known. The sample originates from a study of CD4 T cells in relation to SARS-CoV-2 and coronaviruses. V lost 5 bases and J lost 1; bases outside the gene matches: 10. This CDR3 contains 18 residues. CDR1 and CDR2 from the germline V gene are MDHEN and SYDVKM. Survey-level TCR-beta sequencing used DNA from CEF-cultured naive and memory CD4+ T cells. The assay was immunoSEQ multiplex PCR, and TCRdb's table has in-frame clones only and misses some. The data show tens of thousands of clones, 82% seen once. The chain couples TRBV28 to TRBJ2-5; 13 nucleotides line up with TRBD2. What was sequenced was naive CD4+ T cells from PBMCs, cultured in vitro. Subset noted: naive CD4+ T cells isolated by negative enrichment. This TCR was sampled from an adult with COVID-19. The DNA for the CDR3 is TGTGCCAGCAGTCCAGGACTAGCGGGAGATCCTTTCCAAGAGACCCAGTACTTC. This sequence encodes CASSPGLAGDPFQETQYF.